This T cell receptor (beta chain) comes out of a study of T cell responses to AZD1222 COVID-19 vaccine. The data were produced by immunoSEQ multiplex PCR, yet TCRdb's version contains in-frame clones alone and is incomplete. The profile covers about 150,000 clones, with 90% appearing a single time and about 1.6% taken by the ten largest. In this sample, this clone turned up once. Its target is not known. Findings of the study overall: After the peak T cell response, and only then, were repertoires sampled.

The receptor's source is an adult in good health. This specimen consisted of peripheral blood, obtained on day 0 of AZD1222 vaccination.

The CDR3 coding sequence is TGTGCCTCCCGGGACAGGGGGTACACTGAAGCTTTCTTT. It is translated as CASRDRGYTEAFF. The chain carries TRBV6-5 and TRBJ1-1; 11 nucleotides line up with TRBD1. CDR3 length: 13 amino acids. J gave up 3 bases and V 11 bases, and 5 bases lay outside the gene matches. Looked up from germline, CDR1 is MNHEY and CDR2 is SVGAGI.